Here is one TCR beta chain with its context. What it recognizes is unknown. Unique molecular identifiers were incorporated during preparation of the TCRbeta library. From the PCR reads, TCRdb called clonotypes with MiXCR, one entry per CDR3 protein. The sample consists of about 830,000 distinct CDR3 sequences, around 15% of them appearing once. This sample is part of a study of T-cell reconstitution after alpha-beta-depleted transplantation in children. Trimming took 8 bases from V and 0 from J, leaving 10 bases between them. There are 13 residues in the CDR3. The study, taken as a whole, reports: Diversity and T-cell counts at one year after transplant derived mostly from new T cells. Alpha-beta T cells present about two months after transplant were reported to originate from several hundred expanded graft clones.

The sequencing here drew on PBMCs, mostly from graft donor cells, taken 360 days after TCRalphabeta/CD19-depleted stem cell transplant. This receptor was identified in a male patient younger than 18 who had a stem cell transplant for acute lymphoblastic leukemia, so the T cells may come from the graft donor. The chain combines TRBV12-3 or TRBV12-4 with TRBJ1-1; a possible D gene is TRBD1 (5 bases). The DNA for the CDR3 is TGTGCCAGCGCGGGACCGCTGAACACTGAAGCTTTCTTT. This codes for CASAGPLNTEAFF.